This TCR beta chain came from a study of T cell repertoires in cytomegalovirus infection. At the level of the study: Used in the study were CMV epitopes, some recently identified and HLA-C-restricted, others well-studied and HLA-B-restricted. An indication of both CMV infection and matching HLA type came from public TCR beta signatures. Broader study findings: CMV-specific HLA-C-restricted TCR beta clonotypes dominated the ex vivo response.

A single record per CDR3 protein comes from TCRdb applying MiXCR to the reads. This repertoire shows about 920,000 distinct CDR3 sequences, around 29% found once; its top ten account for about 14%. This clonotype was detected only a few times. The antigen is undetermined. From germline, CDR1 is DFQATT and CDR2 SNEGSKA (reference sequence). V was cut by 1 base and J by 4 bases, with 12 bases left in between. This CDR3 region has 14 residues. V usage is TRBV20-1 and J usage is TRBJ2-3; tentative D call: TRBD2 (5 bases). The sequence derives from a human donor in good health (CMV status not recorded). Some clones in this sample may be carry-over from other donors' samples. The material sequenced was cultured CD8+ T cells from PBMCs, taken from culture after CMV antigen stimulation. The CDR3 sequence: CSARGGIRADTQYF. CDR3 DNA: TGCAGTGCTAGAGGAGGGATCAGAGCAGATACGCAGTATTTT.